These 6 T cell receptor beta chains share one sample of origin, sequenced in a study of T cells in women clearing cervical HPV infection. Profiled with immunoSEQ multiplex PCR; TCRdb holds only in-frame clones, not every one. Its table records some 37,000 clones. Sequenced material: blood buffy coat. These receptors originate from a woman between 18 and 70 years old with a cervical HPV16 infection that either progressed to CIN3+ or cleared (not recorded which).

Concerning this clone: Read sequence stops 3 residues before the CDR3 end, and the germline J gene provides the missing end. The chain links TRBV11-2 to TRBJ1-2, with TRBD1 as a possible D gene (5 bases). Trimming left V 5 bases short and J 1 base short, with 8 bases between. This CDR3 region has 13 residues. CDR1 and CDR2 (germline): SGHAT, FQNNGV. CDR3 amino acids: CASSPGGNYGYTF. CDR3 DNA (partial): TGTGCCAGCAGCCCCGGGGGTAACTATGGC.

Worth noting for this clone: The read terminates 3 residues before the CDR3 end, so the remaining end is supplied by the germline J gene. The chain links TRBV10-2 to TRBJ2-3, with D maybe TRBD2 (7 bases). This CDR3 has 18 residues. V was cut by 10 bases and J by 0 bases, with 26 bases left in between. Germline V gene sequence: CDR1 WSHSY, CDR2 SAAADI. This CDR3 reads CATEGGAGPSSSTDTQYF. CDR3 DNA, as far as it was read: TGCGCCACCGAAGGGGGAGCGGGGCCAAGTTCTAGCACAGATACG.

About this clone: The read comes to an end 3 residues before the CDR3 does, leaving the germline J gene to fill in the end. The chain uses TRBV5-8 and TRBJ2-5, with TRBD2 as a possible D gene (7 bases). Germline V CDR1 and CDR2: SGHTS, YDEGEE. The CDR3 is 13 amino acids. With 2 bases removed from V and 5 bases from J, the gap between germline ends came to 10 bases. The chain's CDR3 is CASSFPGGETQYF. CDR3 DNA (partial): TGTGCCAGCAGCTTCCCGGGGGGCGAGACC.

Note on this clone: The read terminates 3 residues before the CDR3 end, so the remaining end is supplied by the germline J gene. The chain employs TRBV18 and TRBJ2-2; 8 bases map to TRBD2. Looked up from germline, CDR1 is KGHSH and CDR2 is LQKENI. V was pared by 4 bases and J by 1 base, with 5 bases of the junction left unmatched. This CDR3 comprises 16 residues. The DNA read from the CDR3 is TGTGCCAGCTCACTGGCGGGAGGCCGGAACACCGGGGAG. Amino acids: CASSLAGGRNTGE. The whole CDR3 reads CASSLAGGRNTGELFF.

About this clone itself: The CDR3 is cut off 3 residues early in the read; its end comes from the germline J gene. The J gene is TRBJ2-1, the V gene TRBV2; 9 bases match TRBD1. The CDR3 extends over 15 amino acids. CDR1 and CDR2 (germline): SNHLY, FYNNEI. The J segment lost 1 base and the V segment lost 4 bases, leaving 2 bases of the junction unmatched. CDR3 in amino acids: CASSAGTGSYNEQFF. The covered CDR3 bases are TGTGCCAGCAGTGCAGGGACAGGGTCCTACAATGAG.

A remark on this clone: The read terminates 3 residues before the CDR3 end, so the remaining end is supplied by the germline J gene. The J gene is TRBJ2-7, the V gene TRBV7-9; possibly TRBD2 for D (6 bases). The CDR3 covers 15 residues. V was trimmed by 4 bases and J by 5 bases, leaving 18 bases between them. CDR1 is SEHNR and CDR2 is FQNEAQ in the germline V gene (reference sequence). CDR3 bases read: TGTGCCAGCAGCTCGATCTCGGACGGCGGGAACGAG. It yields the protein CASSSISDGGNE. The complete CDR3 protein is CASSSISDGGNEQYF.